This TCR beta chain is drawn from a study of control samples from healthy donors and cancer patients. V gave up 5 bases and J gave up 5 bases, with 16 bases separating them. Germline V gives CDR1 SGHTA, CDR2 FQGNSA. The CDR3 loop spans 15 amino acids. Sequencing used immunoSEQ multiplex PCR; TCRdb keeps in-frame clones, though not all of them. This sample yields roughly 140,000 clones, of which around 90% are seen a single time; over 4% belongs to the top ten. In its sample, this clone was seen once. The source of this sequence is a man in his thirties or forties in good health. The material sequenced was blood. V is TRBV7-2 and J is TRBJ2-1; D is perhaps TRBD1 or TRBD2 (5 bases each). This CDR3 reads CASSLHRGRNNEQFF. In DNA form, the CDR3 reads TGTGCCAGCAGCCTACACCGGGGACGCAACAATGAGCAGTTCTTC.